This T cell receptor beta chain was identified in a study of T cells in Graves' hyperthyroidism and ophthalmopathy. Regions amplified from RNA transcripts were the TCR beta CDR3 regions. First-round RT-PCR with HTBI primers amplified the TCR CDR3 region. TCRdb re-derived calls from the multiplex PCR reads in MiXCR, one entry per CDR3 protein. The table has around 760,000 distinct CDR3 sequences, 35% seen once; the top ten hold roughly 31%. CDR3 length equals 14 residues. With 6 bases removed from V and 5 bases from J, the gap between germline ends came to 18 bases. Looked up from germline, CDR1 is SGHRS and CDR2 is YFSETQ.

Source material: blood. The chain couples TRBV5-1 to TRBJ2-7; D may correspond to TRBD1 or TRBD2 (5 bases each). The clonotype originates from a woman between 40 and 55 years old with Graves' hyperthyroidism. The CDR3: CASNDSGPQDEQYF. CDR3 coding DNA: TGCGCCAGCAACGATTCGGGACCTCAGGACGAGCAGTACTTC.